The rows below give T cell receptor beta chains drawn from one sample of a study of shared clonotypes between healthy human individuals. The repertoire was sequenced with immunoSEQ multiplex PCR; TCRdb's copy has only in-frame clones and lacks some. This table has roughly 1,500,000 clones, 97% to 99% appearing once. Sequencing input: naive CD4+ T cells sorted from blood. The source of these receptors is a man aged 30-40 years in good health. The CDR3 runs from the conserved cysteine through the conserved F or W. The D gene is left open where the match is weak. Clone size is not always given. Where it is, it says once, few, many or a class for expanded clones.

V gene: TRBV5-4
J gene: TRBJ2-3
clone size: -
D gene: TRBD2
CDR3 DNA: TGTGCCAGCACCGGCGGCGGGAGGATGACAGATACGCAGTATTTT
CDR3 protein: CASTGGGRMTDTQYF

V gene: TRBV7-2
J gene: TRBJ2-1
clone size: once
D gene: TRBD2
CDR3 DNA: TGTGCCAGCAGCTCCACTAGCGGCCACAATGAGCAGTTCTTC
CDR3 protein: CASSSTSGHNEQFF

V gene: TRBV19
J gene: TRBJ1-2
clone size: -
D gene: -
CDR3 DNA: TGTGCCAGTAGTATGCCAGGGAACTATGGCTACACCTTC
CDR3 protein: CASSMPGNYGYTF

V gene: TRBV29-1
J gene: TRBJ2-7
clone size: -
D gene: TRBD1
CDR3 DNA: TGCAGCGTTAGGGAGACAGGGGACCTCGAGCAGTACTTC
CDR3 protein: CSVRETGDLEQYF

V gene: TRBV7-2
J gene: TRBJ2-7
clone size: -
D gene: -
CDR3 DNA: TGTGCCAGCAGCTTAGCGGGAGCGGGCGAGCAGTACTTC
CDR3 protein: CASSLAGAGEQYF

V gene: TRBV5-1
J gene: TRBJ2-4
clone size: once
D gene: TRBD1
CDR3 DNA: TGCGCCAGCAGCTTGAAAGGAGACAGGGCCCCCAAAAACATTCAGTACTTC
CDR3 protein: CASSLKGDRAPKNIQYF

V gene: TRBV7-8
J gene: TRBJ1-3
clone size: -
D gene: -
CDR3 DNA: TGTGCCAGCAGCGCGGCCGGCGTTACTGGAAACACCATATATTTT
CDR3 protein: CASSAAGVTGNTIYF

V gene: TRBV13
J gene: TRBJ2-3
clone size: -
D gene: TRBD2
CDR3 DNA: TGTGCCAGCAGCAGGACTAGCGGCACAGATACGCAGTATTTT
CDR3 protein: CASSRTSGTDTQYF

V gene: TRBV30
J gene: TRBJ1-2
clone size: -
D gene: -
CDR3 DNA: TGTGCCTGGAGTGTAGGGCGAAACTATGGCTACACCTTC
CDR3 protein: CAWSVGRNYGYTF

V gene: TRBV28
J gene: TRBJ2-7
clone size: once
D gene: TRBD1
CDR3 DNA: TGTGCCAGCAGTTTACGCAAGGGACAGGGTAGGGGCGAGCAGTACTTC
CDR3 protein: CASSLRKGQGRGEQYF

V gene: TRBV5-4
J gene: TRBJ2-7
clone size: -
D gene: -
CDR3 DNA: TGTGCCAGCAGCTTGGTGATGGTCAGGGAAGCCTCGCACTACGAGCAGTACTTC
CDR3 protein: CASSLVMVREASHYEQYF

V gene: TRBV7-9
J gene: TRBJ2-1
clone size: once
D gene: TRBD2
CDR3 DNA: TGTGCCAGCGCCGAAGGGAGGGGCTCCTACAATGAGCAGTTCTTC
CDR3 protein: CASAEGRGSYNEQFF

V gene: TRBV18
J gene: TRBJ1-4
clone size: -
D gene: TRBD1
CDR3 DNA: TGTGCCAGCTCACCCTCGGGACAGGTATATGAAAAACTGTTTTTT
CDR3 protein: CASSPSGQVYEKLFF

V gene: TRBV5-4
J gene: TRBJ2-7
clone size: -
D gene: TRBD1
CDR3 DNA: TGTGCCAGCAGCAAAGGACAGGGAAGGCACGAGCAGTACTTC
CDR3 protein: CASSKGQGRHEQYF

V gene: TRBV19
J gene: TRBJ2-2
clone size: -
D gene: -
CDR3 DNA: TGTGCCAGTAGTAAGGCGGGACGGCAGCTGTTTTTT
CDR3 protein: CASSKAGRQLFF

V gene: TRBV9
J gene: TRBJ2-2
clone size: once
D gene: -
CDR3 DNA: TGTGCCAGCAGCGGACGGACATATACTTACGGGGAGCTGTTTTTT
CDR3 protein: CASSGRTYTYGELFF

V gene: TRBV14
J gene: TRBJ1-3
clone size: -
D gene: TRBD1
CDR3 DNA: TGTGCCAGCAGCCGGCGGGGGCCGACAGGGGGTCTTGGAAACACCATATATTTT
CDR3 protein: CASSRRGPTGGLGNTIYF

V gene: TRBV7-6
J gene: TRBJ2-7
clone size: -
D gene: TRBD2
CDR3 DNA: TGTGCCAGCAGCAATCAGCGGGAGAAGGACGAGCAGTACTTC
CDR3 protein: CASSNQREKDEQYF

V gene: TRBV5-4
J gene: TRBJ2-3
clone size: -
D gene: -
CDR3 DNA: TGTGCCAGCAGCTTGCGGGCAGATACGCAGTATTTT
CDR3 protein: CASSLRADTQYF

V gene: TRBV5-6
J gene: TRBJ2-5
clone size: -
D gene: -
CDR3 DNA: TGTGCCACGCAAAATAGGATGGGGGAGACCCAGTACTTC
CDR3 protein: CATQNRMGETQYF

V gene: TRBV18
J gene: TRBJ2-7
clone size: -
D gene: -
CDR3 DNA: TGTGCCAGCTCACTGACATCCTCATTCTACGAGCAGTACTTC
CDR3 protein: CASSLTSSFYEQYF

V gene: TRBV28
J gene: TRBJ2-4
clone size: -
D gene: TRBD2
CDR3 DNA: TGTGCCAGCAGGCTATCCGGGACTAGCGGATATGTCGGCATTCAGTACTTC
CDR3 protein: CASRLSGTSGYVGIQYF